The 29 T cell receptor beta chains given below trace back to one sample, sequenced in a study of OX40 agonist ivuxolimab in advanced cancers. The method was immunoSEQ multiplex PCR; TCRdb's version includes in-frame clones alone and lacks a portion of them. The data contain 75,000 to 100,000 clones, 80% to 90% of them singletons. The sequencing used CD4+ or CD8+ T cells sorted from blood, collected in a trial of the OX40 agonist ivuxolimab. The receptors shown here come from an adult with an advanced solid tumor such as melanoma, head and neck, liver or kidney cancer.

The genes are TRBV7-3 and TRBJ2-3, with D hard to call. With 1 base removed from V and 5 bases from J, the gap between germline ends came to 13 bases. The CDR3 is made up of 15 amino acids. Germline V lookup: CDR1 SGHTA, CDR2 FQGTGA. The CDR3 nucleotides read TGTGCCAGCAGCTTAAAGGGCGGCGCAGGAGATACGCAGTATTTT. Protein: CASSLKGGAGDTQYF.

The CDR3 region has the DNA TGTGCCAGCAGTCGCCAGGGAGCGGGGGTCGACCGGGGGACCCAGTACTTC. Translating it yields CASSRQGAGVDRGTQYF. This rearrangement joins TRBV14 to TRBJ2-5; 8 bases match TRBD2. Germline CDR1 reads SGHDN; CDR2 reads FVKESK. CDR3 length: 17 residues. V dropped 6 bases and J dropped 7; count of bases not matched to a gene: 19.

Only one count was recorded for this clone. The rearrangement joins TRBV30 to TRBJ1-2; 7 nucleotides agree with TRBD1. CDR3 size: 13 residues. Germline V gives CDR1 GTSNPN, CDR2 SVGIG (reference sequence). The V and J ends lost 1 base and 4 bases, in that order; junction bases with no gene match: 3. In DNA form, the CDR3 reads TGTGCCTGGAGTGCGGGGACAGTCTATGGCTACACCTTC. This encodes CAWSAGTVYGYTF.

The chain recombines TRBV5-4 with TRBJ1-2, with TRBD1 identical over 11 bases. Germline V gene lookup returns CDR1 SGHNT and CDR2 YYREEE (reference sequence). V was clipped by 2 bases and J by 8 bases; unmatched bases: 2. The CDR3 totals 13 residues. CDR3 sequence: CASSFRTGGGYTF. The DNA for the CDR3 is TGTGCCAGCAGCTTTCGGACAGGGGGCGGCTACACCTTC.

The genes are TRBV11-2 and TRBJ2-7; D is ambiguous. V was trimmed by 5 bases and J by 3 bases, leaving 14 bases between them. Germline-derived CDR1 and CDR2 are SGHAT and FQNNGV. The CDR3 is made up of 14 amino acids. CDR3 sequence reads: CASSPPSLGYEQYF. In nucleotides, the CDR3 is TGTGCCAGCAGCCCCCCCTCCCTCGGCTACGAGCAGTACTTC.

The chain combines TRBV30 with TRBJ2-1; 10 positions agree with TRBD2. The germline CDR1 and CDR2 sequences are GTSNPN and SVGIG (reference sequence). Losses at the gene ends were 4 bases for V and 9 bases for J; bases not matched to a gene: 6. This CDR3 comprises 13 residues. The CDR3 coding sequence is TGTGCCTGGAAGAGGGGACTAGCGATTGAGCAGTTCTTC. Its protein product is CAWKRGLAIEQFF.

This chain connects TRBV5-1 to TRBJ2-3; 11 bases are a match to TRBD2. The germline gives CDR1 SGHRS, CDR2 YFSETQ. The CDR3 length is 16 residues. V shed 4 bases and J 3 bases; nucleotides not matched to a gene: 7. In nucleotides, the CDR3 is TGCGCCAGCAGCCCGTTAGCGGGGGGGCAAACAGATACGCAGTATTTT. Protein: CASSPLAGGQTDTQYF.

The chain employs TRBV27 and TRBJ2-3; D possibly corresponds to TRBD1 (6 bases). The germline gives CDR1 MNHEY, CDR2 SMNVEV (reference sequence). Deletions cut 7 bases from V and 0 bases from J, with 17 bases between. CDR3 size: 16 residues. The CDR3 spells CASNRRGNPSTDTQYF. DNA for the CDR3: TGTGCCAGCAATCGAAGGGGGAATCCTAGCACAGATACGCAGTATTTT.

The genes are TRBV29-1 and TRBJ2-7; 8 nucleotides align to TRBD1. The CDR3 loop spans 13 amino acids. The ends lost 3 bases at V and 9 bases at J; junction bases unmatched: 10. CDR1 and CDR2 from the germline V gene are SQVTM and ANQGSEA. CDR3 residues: CSVDPGQGSLQYF. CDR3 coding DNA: TGCAGCGTTGATCCTGGACAGGGTAGTTTGCAGTACTTC.

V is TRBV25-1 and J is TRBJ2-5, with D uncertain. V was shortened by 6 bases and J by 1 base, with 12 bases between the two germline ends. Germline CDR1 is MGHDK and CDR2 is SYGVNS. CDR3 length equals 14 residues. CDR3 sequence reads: CASSPTVTQETQYF. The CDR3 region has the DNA TGTGCCAGCAGCCCTACTGTAACCCAAGAGACCCAGTACTTC.

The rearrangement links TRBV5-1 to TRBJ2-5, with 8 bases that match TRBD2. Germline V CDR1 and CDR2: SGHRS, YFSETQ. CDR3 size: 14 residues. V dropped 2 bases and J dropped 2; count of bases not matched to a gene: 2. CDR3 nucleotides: TGCGCCAGCAGCTTACTAGCGGTTCAAGAGACCCAGTACTTC. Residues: CASSLLAVQETQYF. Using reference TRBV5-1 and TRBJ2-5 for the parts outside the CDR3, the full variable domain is KAGVTQTPRYLIKTRGQQVTLSCSPISGHRSVSWYQQTPGQGLQFLFEYFSETQRNKGNFPGRFSGRQFSNSRSEMNVSTLELGDSALYLCASSLLAVQETQYFGPGTRLLVL.

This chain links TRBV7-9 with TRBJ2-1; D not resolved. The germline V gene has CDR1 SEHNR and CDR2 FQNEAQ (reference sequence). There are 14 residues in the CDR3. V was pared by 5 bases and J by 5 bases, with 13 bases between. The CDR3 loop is CASSLPGPNNEQFF. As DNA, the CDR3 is TGTGCCAGCAGCCTACCCGGGCCTAACAATGAGCAGTTCTTC.

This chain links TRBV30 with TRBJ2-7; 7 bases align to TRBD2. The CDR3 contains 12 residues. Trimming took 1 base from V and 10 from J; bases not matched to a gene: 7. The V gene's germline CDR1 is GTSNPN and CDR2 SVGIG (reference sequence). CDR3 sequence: CAWSGGGGEQYF. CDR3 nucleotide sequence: TGTGCCTGGAGTGGCGGGGGAGGCGAACAGTACTTC.

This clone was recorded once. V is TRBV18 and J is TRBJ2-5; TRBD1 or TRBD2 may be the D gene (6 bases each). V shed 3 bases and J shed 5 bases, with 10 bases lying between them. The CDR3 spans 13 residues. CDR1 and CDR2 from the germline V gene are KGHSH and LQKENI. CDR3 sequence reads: CASSPSGAETQYF. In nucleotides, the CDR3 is TGTGCCAGCTCACCCTCGGGGGCGGAGACCCAGTACTTC.

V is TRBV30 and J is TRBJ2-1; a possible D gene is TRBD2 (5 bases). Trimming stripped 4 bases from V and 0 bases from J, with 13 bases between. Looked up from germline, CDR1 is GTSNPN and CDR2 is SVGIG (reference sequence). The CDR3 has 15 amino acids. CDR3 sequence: CAWTKGTSSYNEQFF. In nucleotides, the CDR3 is TGTGCCTGGACAAAGGGAACTAGCTCCTACAATGAGCAGTTCTTC.

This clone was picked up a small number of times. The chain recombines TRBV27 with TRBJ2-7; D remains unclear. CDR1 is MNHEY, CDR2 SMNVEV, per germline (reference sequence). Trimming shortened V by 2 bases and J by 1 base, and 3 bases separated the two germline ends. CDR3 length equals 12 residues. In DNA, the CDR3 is TGTGCCAGCAGTTTACAATCCTACGAGCAGTACTTC. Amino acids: CASSLQSYEQYF.

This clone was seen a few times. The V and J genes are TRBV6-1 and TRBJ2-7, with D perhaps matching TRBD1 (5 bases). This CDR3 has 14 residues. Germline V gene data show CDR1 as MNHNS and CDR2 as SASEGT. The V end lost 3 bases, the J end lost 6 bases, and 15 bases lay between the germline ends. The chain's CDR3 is CASSESYRMGEQYF. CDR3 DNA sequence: TGTGCCAGCAGTGAGTCTTACAGGATGGGCGAGCAGTACTTC.

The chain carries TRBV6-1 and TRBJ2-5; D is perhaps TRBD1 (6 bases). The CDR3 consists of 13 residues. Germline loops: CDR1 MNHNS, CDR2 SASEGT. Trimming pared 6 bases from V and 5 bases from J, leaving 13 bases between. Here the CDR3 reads CASSRVRGETQYF. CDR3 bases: TGTGCCAGCAGCAGGGTGAGGGGGGAGACCCAGTACTTC.

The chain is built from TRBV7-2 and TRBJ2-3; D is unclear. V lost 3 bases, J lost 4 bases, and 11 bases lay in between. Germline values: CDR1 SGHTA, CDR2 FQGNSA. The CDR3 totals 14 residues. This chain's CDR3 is CASSLRFPPDTQYF. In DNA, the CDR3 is TGTGCCAGCAGCTTGAGATTCCCCCCAGATACGCAGTATTTT.

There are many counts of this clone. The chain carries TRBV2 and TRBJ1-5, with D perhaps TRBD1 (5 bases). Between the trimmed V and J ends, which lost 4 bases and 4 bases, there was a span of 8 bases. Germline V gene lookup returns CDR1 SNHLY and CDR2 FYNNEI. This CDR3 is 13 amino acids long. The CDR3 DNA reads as TGTGCCAGCAGTGGGGGGTGGAATCAGCCCCAGCATTTT. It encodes CASSGGWNQPQHF.

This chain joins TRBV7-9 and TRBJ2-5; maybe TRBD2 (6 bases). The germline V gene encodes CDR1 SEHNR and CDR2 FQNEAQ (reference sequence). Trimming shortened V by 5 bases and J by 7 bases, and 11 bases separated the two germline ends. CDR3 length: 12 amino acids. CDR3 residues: CASSPPGGTQYF. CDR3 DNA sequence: TGTGCCAGCAGCCCCCCCGGGGGGACCCAGTACTTC.

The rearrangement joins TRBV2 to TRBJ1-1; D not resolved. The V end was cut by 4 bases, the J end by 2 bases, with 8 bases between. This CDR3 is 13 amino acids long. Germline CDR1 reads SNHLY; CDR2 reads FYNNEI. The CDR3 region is CASSAEANTEAFF. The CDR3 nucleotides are TGTGCCAGCAGTGCCGAGGCAAACACTGAAGCTTTCTTT.

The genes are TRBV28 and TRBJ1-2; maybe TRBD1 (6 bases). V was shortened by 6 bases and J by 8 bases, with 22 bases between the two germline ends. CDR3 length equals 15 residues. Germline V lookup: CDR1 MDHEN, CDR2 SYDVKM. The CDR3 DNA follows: TGTGCCAGCAGCCCACTCGACCTCGGCCAGGGGGGCTACACCTTC. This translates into CASSPLDLGQGGYTF.

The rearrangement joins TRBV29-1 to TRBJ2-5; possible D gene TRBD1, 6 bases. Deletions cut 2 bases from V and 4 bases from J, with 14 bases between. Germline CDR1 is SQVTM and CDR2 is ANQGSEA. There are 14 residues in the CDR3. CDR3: CSVEPTARGETQYF. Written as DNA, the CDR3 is TGCAGCGTTGAACCGACAGCCAGGGGAGAGACCCAGTACTTC.

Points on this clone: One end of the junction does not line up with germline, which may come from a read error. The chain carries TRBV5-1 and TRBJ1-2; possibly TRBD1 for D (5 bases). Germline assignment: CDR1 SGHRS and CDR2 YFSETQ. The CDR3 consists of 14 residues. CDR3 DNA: TGCGCCAGCAGCTTGTGGCTCGGGACGGACCTCCAAAGCTTC. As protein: CASSLWLGTDLQSF.

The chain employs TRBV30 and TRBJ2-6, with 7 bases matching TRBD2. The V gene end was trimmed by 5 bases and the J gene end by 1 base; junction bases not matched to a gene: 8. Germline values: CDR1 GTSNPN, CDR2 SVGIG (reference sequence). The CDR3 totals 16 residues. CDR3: CAWRRAGVSGANVLTF. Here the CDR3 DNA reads TGTGCCTGGCGTCGGGCGGGAGTGTCTGGGGCCAACGTCCTGACTTTC.

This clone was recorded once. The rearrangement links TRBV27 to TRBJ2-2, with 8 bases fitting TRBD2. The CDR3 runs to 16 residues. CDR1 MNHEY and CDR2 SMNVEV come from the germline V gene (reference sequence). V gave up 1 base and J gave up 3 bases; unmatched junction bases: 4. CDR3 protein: CASSLFPGGDTGELFF. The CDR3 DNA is TGTGCCAGCAGTTTATTCCCGGGAGGGGACACCGGGGAGCTGTTTTTT.

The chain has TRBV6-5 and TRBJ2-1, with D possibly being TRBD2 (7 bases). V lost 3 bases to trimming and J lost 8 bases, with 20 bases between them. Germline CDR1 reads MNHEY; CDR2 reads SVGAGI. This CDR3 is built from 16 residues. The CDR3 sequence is CASSYRGARGKDEQFF. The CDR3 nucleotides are TGTGCCAGCAGTTATCGGGGGGCGCGGGGGAAGGATGAGCAGTTCTTC.

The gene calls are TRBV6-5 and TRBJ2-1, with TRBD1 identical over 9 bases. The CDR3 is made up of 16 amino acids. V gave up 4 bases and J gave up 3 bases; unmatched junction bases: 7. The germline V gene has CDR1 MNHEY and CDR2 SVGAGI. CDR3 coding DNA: TGTGCCAGCAGTTCTGGGACAGGGAAAGACTACAATGAGCAGTTCTTC. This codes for CASSSGTGKDYNEQFF.